This TCR beta chain was sequenced in a study of T cell changes during pregnancy in multiple sclerosis. This clone was seen only a few times. Measured with immunoSEQ multiplex PCR; TCRdb has only the in-frame clones, and not every one. Of approximately 60,000 clones detected, roughly 94% appear once; the ten largest clones hold roughly 0.19%. This CDR3 spans 14 amino acids. CDR1 and CDR2 from the germline V gene are MNHNS and SASEGT. Trimming shortened V by 2 bases and J by 5 bases, and 10 bases separated the two germline ends. The chain joins TRBV6-1 to TRBJ1-5; D remains unclear. This specimen consisted of CD4+ T cells from peripheral blood mononuclear cells, obtained in the second trimester of pregnancy. This receptor was identified in a female donor with multiple sclerosis, enrolled in a pregnancy study. CDR3: CASSEQIPDQPQHF. The CDR3 nucleotides read TGTGCCAGCAGTGAACAGATTCCCGATCAGCCCCAGCATTTT.